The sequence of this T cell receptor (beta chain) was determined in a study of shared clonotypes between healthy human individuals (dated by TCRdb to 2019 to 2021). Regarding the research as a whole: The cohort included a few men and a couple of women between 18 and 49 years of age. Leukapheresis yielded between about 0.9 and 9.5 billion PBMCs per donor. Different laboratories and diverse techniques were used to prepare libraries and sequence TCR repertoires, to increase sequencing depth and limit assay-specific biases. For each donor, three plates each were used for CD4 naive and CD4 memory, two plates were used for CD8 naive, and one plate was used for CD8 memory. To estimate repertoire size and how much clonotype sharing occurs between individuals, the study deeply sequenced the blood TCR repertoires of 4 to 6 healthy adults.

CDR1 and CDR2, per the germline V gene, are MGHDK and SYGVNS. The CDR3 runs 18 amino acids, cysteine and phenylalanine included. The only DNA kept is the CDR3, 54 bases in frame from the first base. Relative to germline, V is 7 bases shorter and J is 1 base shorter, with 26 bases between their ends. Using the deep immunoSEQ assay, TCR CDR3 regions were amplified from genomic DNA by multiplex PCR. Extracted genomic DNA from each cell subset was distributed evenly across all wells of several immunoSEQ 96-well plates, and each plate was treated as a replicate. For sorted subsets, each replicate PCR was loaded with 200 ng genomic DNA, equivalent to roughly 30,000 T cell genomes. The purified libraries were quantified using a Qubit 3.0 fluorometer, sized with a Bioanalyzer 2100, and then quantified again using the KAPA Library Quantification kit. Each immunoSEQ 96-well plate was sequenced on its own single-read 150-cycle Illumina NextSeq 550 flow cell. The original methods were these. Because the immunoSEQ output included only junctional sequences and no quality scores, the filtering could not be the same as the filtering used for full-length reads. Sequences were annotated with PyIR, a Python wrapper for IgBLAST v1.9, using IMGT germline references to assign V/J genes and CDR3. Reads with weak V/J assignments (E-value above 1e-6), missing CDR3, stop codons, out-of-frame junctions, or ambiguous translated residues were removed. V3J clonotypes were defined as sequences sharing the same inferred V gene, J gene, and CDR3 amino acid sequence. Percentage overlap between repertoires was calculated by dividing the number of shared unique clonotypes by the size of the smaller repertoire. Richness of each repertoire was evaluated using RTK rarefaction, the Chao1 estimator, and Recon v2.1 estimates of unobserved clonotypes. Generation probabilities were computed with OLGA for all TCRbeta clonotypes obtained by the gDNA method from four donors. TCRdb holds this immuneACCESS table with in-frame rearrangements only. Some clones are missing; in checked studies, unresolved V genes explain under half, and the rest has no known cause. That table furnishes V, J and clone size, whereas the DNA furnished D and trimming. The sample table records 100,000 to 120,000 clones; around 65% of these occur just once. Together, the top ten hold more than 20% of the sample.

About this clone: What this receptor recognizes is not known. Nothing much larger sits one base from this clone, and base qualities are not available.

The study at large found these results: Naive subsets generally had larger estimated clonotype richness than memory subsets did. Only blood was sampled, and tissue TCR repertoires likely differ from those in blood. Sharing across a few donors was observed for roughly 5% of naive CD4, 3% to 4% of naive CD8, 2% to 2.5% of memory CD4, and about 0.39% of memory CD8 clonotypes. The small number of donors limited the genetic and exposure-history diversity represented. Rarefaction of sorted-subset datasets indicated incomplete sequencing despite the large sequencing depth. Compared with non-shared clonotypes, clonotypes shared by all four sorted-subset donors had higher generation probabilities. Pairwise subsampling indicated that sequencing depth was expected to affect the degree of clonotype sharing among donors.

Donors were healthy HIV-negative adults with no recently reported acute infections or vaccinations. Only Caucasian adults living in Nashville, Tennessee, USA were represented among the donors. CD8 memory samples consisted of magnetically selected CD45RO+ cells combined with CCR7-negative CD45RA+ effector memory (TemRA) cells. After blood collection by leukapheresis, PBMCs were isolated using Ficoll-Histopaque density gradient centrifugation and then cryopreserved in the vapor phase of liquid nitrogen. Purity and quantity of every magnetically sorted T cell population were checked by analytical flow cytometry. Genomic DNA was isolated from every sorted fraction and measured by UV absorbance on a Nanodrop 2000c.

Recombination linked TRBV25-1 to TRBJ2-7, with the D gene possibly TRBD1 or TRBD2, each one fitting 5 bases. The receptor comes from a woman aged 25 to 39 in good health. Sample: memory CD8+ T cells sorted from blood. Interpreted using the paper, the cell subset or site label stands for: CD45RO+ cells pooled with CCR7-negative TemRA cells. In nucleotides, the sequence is TGTGCCAGCACCGGCTGGGGACGGGGTACCACGAGTTCCTACGAGCAGTACTTC. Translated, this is CASTGWGRGTTSSYEQYF.